Shown below are 5 T cell receptor beta chains from a single sample sequenced in a study of cytomegalovirus exposure and HLA in healthy donors. In the PCR, 60 Vbeta and 13 Jbeta primers were used. Data came from immunoSEQ multiplex PCR; TCRdb stores just in-frame clones and leaves some out. Altogether around 94,000 clones are present, approximately 71% being singletons, with the ten largest covering roughly 9.1%. The specimen was PBMCs. Source of these receptors: a male donor in good health and CMV-seropositive.

V is TRBV28 and J is TRBJ2-5; 7 nucleotides match TRBD1. With 3 bases clipped from V and 1 base from J, the junction kept 2 bases outside the gene matches. Germline V gene lookup returns CDR1 MDHEN and CDR2 SYDVKM. CDR3 length: 14 amino acids. CDR3 region: CASSFQGVQETQYF. The CDR3 DNA sequence: TGTGCCAGCAGTTTTCAGGGGGTCCAAGAGACCCAGTACTTC.

In this sample, this clone turned up once. It is unclear where the CDR3 begins or ends on the DNA, so no DNA is shown, and the CDR3 is as TCRdb lists it. This chain connects TRBV6-1 to TRBJ1-2; the DNA was not used to check the table's D call, TRBD1. Germline loops: CDR1 MNHNS, CDR2 SASEGT. The CDR3 numbers 12 amino acids, ends counted. The CDR3 protein is CASSEGWAGGTF.

This clone showed up just a few times. The CDR3 spells CASSFVAGGLSTQYF. CDR3 DNA sequence: TGTGCCAGCAGTTTTGTAGCGGGAGGGCTCTCGACGCAGTATTTT. J is TRBJ2-3 and V is TRBV27; 11 bases match TRBD2. CDR3 size: 15 residues. V shed 3 bases, J shed 9 bases, and the junction held 8 bases outside the gene matches. From germline, CDR1 is MNHEY and CDR2 SMNVEV (reference sequence).

This clone has more than one count but fewer than ten. The chain couples TRBV6-1 to TRBJ2-7; no clear D. Germline CDR1 MNHNS, CDR2 SASEGT. Trimming shortened V by 2 bases and J by 3 bases, and 5 bases separated the two germline ends. CDR3 length: 12 residues. CDR3 in DNA: TGTGCCAGCAGTGAAATCGGCTACGAGCAGTACTTC. Encoded protein: CASSEIGYEQYF.

The sample holds a few counts of this clone. V usage is TRBV29-1 and J usage is TRBJ2-7; 8 bases are shared with TRBD1. Looked up from germline, CDR1 is SQVTM and CDR2 is ANQGSEA. The CDR3 runs 13 residues. The junction had 8 bases not matched to a gene; V was cut back by 4 bases and J by 6 bases. The CDR3 is CSVVWQGAGEQYF. The CDR3 region has the DNA TGCAGCGTTGTTTGGCAGGGGGCCGGCGAGCAGTACTTC.